This TCR beta chain came from a study of cytomegalovirus exposure and HLA in healthy donors. Study-wide results and limits: In a later analysis, TCR association rates varied by HLA locus: DRB1 most, HLA-C fewest.

This CDR3 contains 13 residues. Trimming took off 5 bases at V and 15 bases at J, with 20 bases between the two ends. Germline assignment: CDR1 ENHRY and CDR2 SYGVKD. As regards this clone: As yet, its antigen is unknown.

The primer mix had 60 Vbeta and 13 Jbeta primers. Generated by immunoSEQ multiplex PCR, the TCRdb table keeps only in-frame clones and is missing some. The sample shows roughly 140,000 clones, approximately 86% of them seen only once. The sequencing input was PBMCs. The TCR was taken from a woman aged 50 to 60 in good health and CMV-seropositive. The rearrangement uses TRBV10-3 and TRBJ2-1; TRBD2 is a possible D gene (6 bases). Here the CDR3 DNA reads TGTGCCATCAGTTCCCCGGGACTCGCCGAAAGGTTCTTC. Protein sequence: CAISSPGLAERFF.